This T cell receptor beta chain was recorded in a study of a mutant IDH1 vaccine in newly diagnosed glioma. Background on the study: Beforehand, treatment had been radiotherapy, temozolomide, or both; the majority received both. Overall study findings and caveats: Top peripheral T cell clonotype shifts appeared unrelated to pseudoprogression. Vaccination elicited immune responses in 93.3% of patients.

Sequenced by immunoSEQ multiplex PCR; TCRdb stores in-frame clones only, minus some. The table includes tens of thousands of clones, approximately 86% detected once. V lost 4 bases, J lost 0 bases, and 20 bases lay in between. Per the germline V gene, CDR1 is WSHSY and CDR2 is SAAADI. This CDR3 has 18 amino acids. Comment on this clone: Antigen specificity is unknown.

Time point described: baseline, week 1 (first vaccination visit). As to treatment: pre-vaccination baseline after standard-of-care therapy. The genes are TRBV10-2 and TRBJ2-3; TRBD2 might be the D (6 bases). The sample here was PBMCs, taken from a glioma patient treated with radiotherapy, temozolomide or both. The sequence came from a man aged 25 to 40 with glioma. This CDR3 is CASSALPGLSASTDTQYF. CDR3 in DNA: TGCGCCAGCAGTGCCCTCCCGGGACTTTCTGCTAGCACAGATACGCAGTATTTT.